This T cell receptor beta chain was profiled in a study of esophageal squamous cell carcinoma under preoperative chemotherapy. Time point denoted: after preoperative PTX-NDP chemotherapy. Only one count was recorded for this clonotype. Each CDR3 protein gets one entry after TCRdb re-called the PCR reads with MiXCR. The sample holds about 18,000 distinct CDR3 sequences, around 42% seen once. This CDR3 has 16 residues. The ends lost 3 bases at V and 13 bases at J; junction bases unmatched: 17. CDR1 and CDR2 from the germline V gene are SGHVS and FNYEAQ. The gene calls are TRBV7-6 and TRBJ2-2; 7 nucleotides agree with TRBD2. This material was acquired from a patient given preoperative chemotherapy. This TCR derives from a human donor with esophageal squamous cell carcinoma. The donor label of this sample is uncertain. CDR3 nucleotide sequence: TGTGCCAGCAGCTTTTTAGCGGGTGAAAGTACCGAGACGCTGTTTTTT. It translates to CASSFLAGESTETLFF.